Listed below are T cell receptor beta chains from one sample, sequenced in a study of technical replicates of blood from several donors. Repertoires were generated with immunoSEQ multiplex PCR, while TCRdb's copy carries only in-frame clones and drops some. The sample records some 30,000 clones, over 85% being singletons. Sequences were obtained from PBMCs. The origin of the receptors is a human donor in good health. Some clones in this sample may be carry-over from other donors' samples. CDR3s include the opening cysteine and the closing phenylalanine or tryptophan. A D gene is named only where the DNA matches it firmly. Expanded clones are given a class, and other clones once, few, many or no size at all.

V gene	J gene	D gene	clone size	CDR3 protein	CDR3 DNA
TRBV12-5	TRBJ2-5	TRBD2	NA	CASGLGGSGQETQYF	TGTGCTAGTGGTTTGGGCGGGAGTGGTCAAGAGACCCAGTACTTC
TRBV19	TRBJ2-7	NA	NA	CASGVTGSYEQYF	TGTGCCAGTGGGGTGACAGGCTCCTACGAGCAGTACTTC
TRBV18	TRBJ1-6	TRBD1	NA	CASSPGTENSPLHF	TGTGCCAGCTCCCCCGGGACAGAGAATTCACCCCTCCACTTT
TRBV7-9	TRBJ2-1	TRBD2	NA	CASSPGLVLGEQFF	TGTGCCAGCAGCCCAGGACTAGTTTTGGGTGAGCAGTTCTTC
TRBV27	TRBJ2-7	NA	NA	CASSPGTNYEQYF	TGTGCCAGCAGCCCGGGGACAAACTACGAGCAGTACTTC
TRBV4-1	TRBJ2-7	NA	NA	CASRRGTDGIEQYF	TGCGCCAGCAGGAGAGGAACCGACGGTATCGAGCAGTACTTC
TRBV14	TRBJ2-7	TRBD1	NA	CASSLRDSLFYEQYF	TGTGCCAGCAGCTTACGGGACAGTCTATTCTACGAGCAGTACTTC
TRBV30	TRBJ2-2	NA	NA	CAWSQALDGYTGELFF	TGTGCCTGGAGTCAGGCCCTGGATGGATACACCGGGGAGCTGTTTTTT
TRBV6-1	TRBJ1-1	NA	NA	CASSDGRLAKSLEAFF	TGTGCCAGCAGTGACGGCAGGTTGGCGAAAAGCCTTGAAGCTTTCTTT
TRBV5-6	TRBJ1-1	NA	few	CASSLGGEAFF	TGTGCCAGCAGCTTGGGAGGTGAAGCTTTCTTT
TRBV30	TRBJ1-1	NA	once	CAWSSPGQGEAFF	TGTGCCTGGAGTTCCCCGGGACAAGGCGAAGCTTTCTTT
TRBV7-2	TRBJ1-5	NA	once	CASSLVPDRNQPQHF	TGTGCCAGCAGCTTAGTCCCAGACAGAAATCAGCCCCAGCATTTT
TRBV30	TRBJ2-1	TRBD1	NA	CAWTFGQGTYNEQFF	TGTGCCTGGACTTTCGGACAGGGGACGTACAATGAGCAGTTCTTC
TRBV4-1	TRBJ2-2	TRBD2	NA	CASGQTGGLAGGLNTGELFF	TGCGCCAGCGGTCAAACCGGAGGGCTAGCGGGAGGACTTAACACCGGGGAGCTGTTTTTT
TRBV29-1	TRBJ2-5	NA	NA	CSVGGETQYF	TGCAGCGTGGGAGGAGAGACCCAGTACTTC
TRBV2	TRBJ2-7	NA	NA	CASRNDFTPYEQYF	TGTGCCAGCAGGAACGACTTCACCCCCTACGAGCAGTACTTC
TRBV5-6	TRBJ1-2	NA	NA	CASSGQGLTNYGYTF	TGTGCCAGCAGCGGGCAGGGACTGACGAACTATGGCTACACCTTC
TRBV4-3	TRBJ1-3	NA	NA	CASSQDWGSAGNTIYF	TGCGCCAGCAGCCAAGACTGGGGCTCCGCTGGAAACACCATATATTTT
TRBV19	TRBJ2-7	NA	NA	CASSAGTAPGEQYF	TGTGCCAGTAGTGCCGGGACTGCGCCGGGCGAGCAGTACTTC
TRBV5-1	TRBJ1-2	TRBD1	NA	CASSLAGQGNGYTF	TGCGCCAGCAGCTTGGCGGGACAGGGGAATGGCTACACCTTC
TRBV6-6	TRBJ1-1	NA	NA	CASSYPPGSLNTEAFF	TGTGCCAGCAGTTACCCCCCAGGCTCCCTGAACACTGAAGCTTTCTTT
TRBV4-1	TRBJ2-7	NA	NA	CASSPTGRGFAYEQYF	TGCGCCAGCAGCCCCACAGGTCGAGGTTTCGCCTACGAGCAGTACTTC
TRBV9	TRBJ2-7	TRBD2	NA	CASSVSPGGSYEQYF	TGTGCCAGCAGCGTCTCACCGGGGGGGTCCTACGAGCAGTACTTC
TRBV6-1	TRBJ2-3	NA	NA	CASSPGTSTDTQYF	TGTGCCAGCAGTCCTGGGACTAGCACAGATACGCAGTATTTT
TRBV11-2	TRBJ1-1	NA	NA	CASSLQGRFTEAFF	TGTGCCAGCAGCTTGCAGGGGCGGTTCACTGAAGCTTTCTTT
TRBV2	TRBJ2-7	TRBD1	NA	CASSGRQGGEQYF	TGTGCCAGCAGTGGAAGACAGGGGGGCGAGCAGTACTTC
TRBV4-3	TRBJ2-7	TRBD2	once	CASSQDWASGSYEQYF	TGCGCCAGCAGCCAAGATTGGGCTAGCGGGAGCTACGAGCAGTACTTC
TRBV5-3	TRBJ1-1	TRBD1	NA	CARSPWTGLVTEAFF	TGTGCCAGAAGCCCCTGGACAGGGTTAGTCACTGAAGCTTTCTTT
TRBV7-3	TRBJ1-2	NA	NA	CASSLRGETSDWGERGYTF	TGTGCCAGCAGCTTAAGGGGCGAAACGTCTGATTGGGGGGAAAGGGGCTACACCTTC
TRBV18	TRBJ2-5	NA	NA	CASSPPDTGTQYF	TGTGCCAGCTCACCACCGGACACGGGGACCCAGTACTTC
TRBV5-6	TRBJ1-1	TRBD1	NA	CASSPGTGNTEAFF	TGTGCCAGCAGCCCCGGGACAGGGAACACTGAAGCTTTCTTT
TRBV20-1	TRBJ2-7	NA	NA	CSAATAYEQYF	TGCAGTGCCGCGACAGCCTACGAGCAGTACTTC
TRBV5-4	TRBJ2-3	TRBD2	NA	CASSPGTSNTDTQYF	TGTGCCAGCAGCCCCGGGACTAGCAACACAGATACGCAGTATTTT
TRBV2	TRBJ1-5	TRBD1	NA	CASSGRGQPQHF	TGTGCCAGCAGTGGCAGGGGGCAGCCCCAGCATTTT
TRBV5-4	TRBJ2-1	NA	NA	CASSYATVFTYNEQFF	TGTGCCAGCAGCTACGCGACTGTATTCACCTACAATGAGCAGTTCTTC
TRBV5-1	TRBJ2-5	NA	once	CASSQAGTGQETQYF	TGCGCCAGCAGTCAAGCCGGGACTGGACAAGAGACCCAGTACTTC
TRBV19	TRBJ2-7	TRBD1	NA	CASTAGGYEQYF	TGTGCCAGTACGGCAGGGGGATACGAGCAGTACTTC
TRBV29-1	TRBJ1-2	NA	few	CSVMVGQNYGYTF	TGCAGCGTCATGGTCGGACAGAACTATGGCTACACCTTC
TRBV15	TRBJ2-7	TRBD1	NA	CATSRATGTGFNEQYF	TGTGCCACCAGCAGAGCAACCGGGACAGGGTTCAACGAGCAGTACTTC
TRBV6-1	TRBJ1-3	TRBD1	NA	CASSLRTGRDTIYF	TGTGCCAGCAGTCTACGGACAGGCAGGGACACCATATATTTT
TRBV29-1	TRBJ2-1	TRBD2	NA	CSVEGTSGQINEQFF	TGCAGCGTAGAAGGGACTAGCGGGCAAATTAATGAGCAGTTCTTC
TRBV6-5	TRBJ1-6	TRBD1	NA	CASRLPGQPNSPLHF	TGTGCCAGCAGATTACCGGGACAGCCCAATTCACCCCTCCACTTT
TRBV5-4	TRBJ1-5	NA	NA	CASSLEGEQPQHF	TGTGCCAGCAGCTTGGAAGGGGAACAGCCCCAGCATTTT
TRBV6-1	TRBJ1-3	NA	NA	CASSDQSGFSGNTIYF	TGTGCCAGCAGTGATCAATCAGGGTTCTCTGGAAACACCATATATTTT
TRBV13	TRBJ2-1	NA	few	CASSQDPGEQFF	TGTGCCAGCAGCCAGGATCCGGGGGAGCAGTTCTTC
TRBV23-1	TRBJ2-2	TRBD2	NA	CASSPPTSGKSNTGELFF	TGCGCCAGCAGTCCGCCGACTAGCGGGAAATCTAACACCGGGGAGCTGTTTTTT
TRBV11-3	TRBJ2-1	NA	few	CASSLESSSNEQFF	TGTGCCAGCAGCTTAGAGTCTAGCTCTAATGAGCAGTTCTTC
TRBV4-2	TRBJ2-2	TRBD1	NA	CASSQDRWGGELFF	TGTGCCAGCAGCCAGGACAGGTGGGGCGGGGAGCTGTTTTTT
TRBV19	TRBJ1-4	NA	NA	CASSAGLDEKLFF	TGTGCCAGTAGTGCCGGACTTGATGAAAAACTGTTTTTT
TRBV7-2	TRBJ2-5	TRBD2	NA	CASSRSGTFETQYF	TGTGCCAGCAGCCGGAGCGGGACTTTCGAGACCCAGTACTTC
TRBV6-5	TRBJ2-7	TRBD1	NA	CASSYTGQGVYEQYF	TGTGCCAGCAGTTACACGGGACAGGGGGTCTACGAGCAGTACTTC
TRBV7-2	TRBJ1-2	TRBD1	NA	CASSLGGYRGTMDGYTF	TGTGCCAGCAGCTTAGGAGGCTACAGGGGGACGATGGATGGCTACACCTTC
TRBV5-1	TRBJ1-6	NA	once	CASSTGDSPLHF	TGCGCCAGCTCCACGGGGGATTCACCCCTCCACTTT
TRBV7-2	TRBJ1-1	TRBD1	NA	CASSINRGNTEAFF	TGTGCCAGCAGCATCAACAGGGGGAACACTGAAGCTTTCTTT
TRBV4-2	TRBJ1-1	NA	few	CASSRGPTGDTEAFF	TGTGCCAGCAGCCGCGGGCCGACGGGGGACACTGAAGCTTTCTTT